The rows below give T cell receptor beta chains drawn from one sample of a study of T-cell reconstitution after alpha-beta-depleted transplantation in children. TCRdb processed the PCR reads anew with MiXCR; each CDR3 protein has one entry. The table includes about 500,000 distinct CDR3 sequences, about 30% detected once. Sequencing used PBMCs from the stem cell graft donor, obtained from the stem cell graft. These receptors originate from a human donor who donated a stem cell graft to a child with aplastic anemia. Each CDR3 is given with its conserved first and last residue. The D gene is left open where the match is weak. Clone size is shown for a subset of rows, as once, few, many or a class of expanded clone.

clone_size j_call d_call v_call cdr3_aa cdr3_nt
NA TRBJ2-1 NA TRBV12-3/TRBV12-4 CASSAVLARNEQFF TGTGCCAGCAGTGCCGTACTAGCAAGGAATGAGCAGTTCTTC
NA TRBJ2-3 TRBD2 TRBV11-2 CASSKRASGSGGSSTDTQYF TGTGCCAGCAGCAAGCGGGCTAGCGGGAGTGGTGGGTCCAGCACAGATACGCAGTATTTT
few TRBJ2-7 TRBD2 TRBV5-1 CASSRGLASDEQYF TGCGCCAGCAGCCGGGGACTAGCTAGTGACGAGCAGTACTTC
NA TRBJ2-2 TRBD1 TRBV20-1 CSAWGQFTGELFF TGCAGTGCCTGGGGACAGTTCACCGGGGAGCTGTTTTTT
few TRBJ2-1 NA TRBV24-1 CATSITGTTYNEQFF TGTGCCACCAGCATTACCGGGACAACTTACAATGAGCAGTTCTTC
NA TRBJ2-1 TRBD1 TRBV5-1 CASSQGQGGLNEQFF TGCGCCAGCAGCCAGGGACAGGGGGGCCTCAATGAGCAGTTCTTC
few TRBJ2-1 NA TRBV28 CASSPRGIHNEQFF TGTGCCAGCAGCCCGAGGGGGATTCACAATGAGCAGTTCTTC
few TRBJ1-2 NA TRBV5-5 CASSLEASNYGYTF TGTGCCAGCAGCTTGGAAGCCAGTAACTATGGCTACACCTTC
NA TRBJ2-7 NA TRBV6-2/TRBV6-3 CASRRSYSGLVAAYEQYF TGTGCCAGCAGGCGAAGCTACTCGGGGCTAGTGGCAGCCTACGAGCAGTACTTC
few TRBJ2-3 TRBD2 TRBV7-2 CASSSIGTSGAHGTQYF TGTGCCAGCAGCTCCATCGGGACTAGCGGAGCCCATGGGACGCAGTATTTT
NA TRBJ2-7 TRBD2 TRBV9 CASSVAPTSGSSYEQYF TGTGCCAGCAGCGTAGCCCCGACTAGCGGGAGCTCCTACGAGCAGTACTTC
few TRBJ1-6 NA TRBV29-1 CSVGTGDVYSPLHF TGCAGCGTTGGGACGGGAGACGTTTATTCACCCCTCCACTTT
few TRBJ1-5 NA TRBV7-6 CASSGGAGNQPQHF TGTGCCAGCAGCGGGGGTGCGGGCAATCAGCCCCAGCATTTT
NA TRBJ1-1 NA TRBV20-1 CSARGGGGTEAFF TGCAGTGCAAGGGGAGGCGGTGGCACTGAAGCTTTCTTT
NA TRBJ2-2 TRBD2 TRBV18 CASSPGLAANTGELFF TGTGCCAGCTCACCAGGACTAGCGGCTAACACCGGGGAGCTGTTTTTT
many TRBJ2-5 TRBD2 TRBV29-1 CSVSGTNQETQYF TGCAGCGTGTCCGGGACTAACCAAGAGACCCAGTACTTC
many TRBJ1-2 NA TRBV6-1 CASRGQGSNYGYTF TGTGCCAGCAGGGGCCAGGGCTCTAACTATGGCTACACCTTC
few TRBJ1-2 NA TRBV4-1 CASSQEAGTHGYTF TGCGCCAGCAGCCAAGAGGCGGGAACCCATGGCTACACCTTC
NA TRBJ1-1 TRBD1 TRBV5-1 CASSSLQGKITEAFF TGCGCCAGCAGCTCTTTACAGGGGAAAATCACTGAAGCTTTCTTT
few TRBJ1-1 TRBD1 TRBV20-1 CSARDRRGDTEAFF TGCAGTGCTAGAGATCGCAGGGGGGACACTGAAGCTTTCTTT
NA TRBJ2-1 NA TRBV12-3/TRBV12-4 CASRSSMSSYNEQFF TGTGCCAGCAGGTCCTCGATGAGCTCCTACAATGAGCAGTTCTTC
many TRBJ2-1 NA TRBV5-1 CASSSGANEQFF TGTGCCAGCAGTTCAGGGGCAAATGAGCAGTTCTTC
NA TRBJ2-1 NA TRBV28 CATATSSYNEQFF TGTGCCACCGCTACTAGCTCCTACAATGAGCAGTTCTTC
few TRBJ2-1 NA TRBV30 CAWRAINEQFF TGTGCCTGGAGGGCGATCAATGAGCAGTTCTTC
NA TRBJ2-1 NA TRBV12-3/TRBV12-4 CASSLAQLAEQFF TGTGCCAGCAGTTTAGCGCAGCTAGCGGAGCAGTTCTTC
NA TRBJ2-7 NA TRBV30 CAWSGSATEQYF TGTGCCTGGAGCGGGAGTGCTACCGAGCAGTACTTC
NA TRBJ2-3 TRBD2 TRBV30 CAWSVRVWVAGGPGTDTQYF TGTGCCTGGAGTGTAAGGGTTTGGGTAGCGGGAGGGCCCGGCACAGATACGCAGTATTTT
few TRBJ1-5 NA TRBV12-3/TRBV12-4 CASRAGTTNQPQHF TGTGCCAGCAGGGCCGGGACAACGAATCAGCCCCAGCATTTT
NA TRBJ2-1 NA TRBV7-8 CASSLAASFNNEQFF TGTGCCAGCAGCTTAGCGGCTTCCTTCAACAATGAGCAGTTCTTC
NA TRBJ1-5 TRBD1 TRBV20-1 CSASGTGVNQPQHF TGCAGTGCTAGCGGGACAGGGGTCAATCAGCCCCAGCATTTT
NA TRBJ2-5 NA TRBV28 CASGWETQYF TGTGCCAGCGGATGGGAGACCCAGTACTTC
few TRBJ2-7 TRBD1 TRBV20-1 CSAGGQGQYEQYF TGCAGTGCTGGGGGACAGGGGCAGTACGAGCAGTACTTC
NA TRBJ1-1 TRBD1 TRBV12-3/TRBV12-4 CASSSGTGGFWSTEAFF TGTGCCAGCAGCTCCGGGACAGGGGGCTTTTGGTCTACTGAAGCTTTCTTT
few TRBJ2-3 TRBD2 TRBV12-3/TRBV12-4 CASSLGMGLAGRLGEDTQYF TGTGCCAGCAGTTTAGGAATGGGCCTAGCGGGCCGCTTGGGGGAAGATACGCAGTATTTT
NA TRBJ2-1 TRBD2 TRBV5-1 CASSPYGTSGSSYNEQFF TGCGCCAGCAGCCCGTACGGGACTAGCGGGAGCTCCTACAATGAGCAGTTCTTC
NA TRBJ2-7 NA TRBV12-3/TRBV12-4 CASSARTVGSYEQYF TGTGCCAGCAGTGCCCGGACAGTGGGCAGCTACGAGCAGTACTTC
few TRBJ2-1 NA TRBV12-3/TRBV12-4 CASSHPYNEQFF TGTGCCAGCAGTCACCCCTACAATGAGCAGTTCTTC
NA TRBJ2-1 TRBD2 TRBV29-1 CSAPGLATNEQFF TGCAGCGCTCCGGGACTAGCGACCAATGAGCAGTTCTTC
NA TRBJ2-7 NA TRBV20-1 CSAPTYITYEQYF TGCAGTGCTCCGACGTACATCACTTACGAGCAGTACTTC
NA TRBJ2-3 NA TRBV18 CASSLGVRSTDTQYF TGTGCCAGCTCACTAGGGGTGCGGAGCACAGATACGCAGTATTTT
few TRBJ2-5 TRBD1 TRBV15 CATSRGGQKFQETQYF TGTGCCACCAGCAGAGGGGGACAGAAATTCCAAGAGACCCAGTACTTC
few TRBJ2-7 TRBD2 TRBV28 CASSPQGFGVAGDPWQYF TGTGCCAGCAGTCCGCAAGGTTTTGGGGTAGCGGGGGACCCGTGGCAGTACTTC
few TRBJ2-1 NA TRBV29-1 CSSRGGTPRDEQFF TGCAGCTCCAGGGGGGGTACCCCTCGGGATGAGCAGTTCTTC
NA TRBJ1-5 NA TRBV6-1 CASRPGGNQPQHF TGTGCCAGCAGGCCAGGGGGCAATCAGCCCCAGCATTTT
NA TRBJ2-5 TRBD2 TRBV7-9 CASSPPLAAQETQYF TGTGCCAGCAGCCCCCCCCTAGCGGCCCAAGAGACCCAGTACTTC
NA TRBJ2-5 NA TRBV15 CATSRDSILSGSRETQYF TGTGCCACCAGCAGAGATTCGATCCTCTCCGGGAGCAGGGAGACCCAGTACTTC
few TRBJ1-5 TRBD1 TRBV27 CASSRGTVGWGNQPQHF TGTGCCAGCAGCCGAGGGACAGTGGGTTGGGGAAATCAGCCCCAGCATTTT
NA TRBJ2-1 TRBD2 TRBV4-1 CASSREGLAGGSEQFF TGCGCCAGCAGTCGAGAAGGACTAGCGGGAGGGAGTGAGCAGTTCTTC
few TRBJ1-2 NA TRBV12-3/TRBV12-4 CASSFAGINGYTF TGTGCCAGCAGTTTCGCCGGAATCAATGGCTACACCTTC
NA TRBJ2-2 TRBD2 TRBV30 CAWSVLLTSAHPGGELFF TGTGCCTGGAGTGTACTTTTGACTAGCGCGCACCCGGGCGGGGAGCTGTTTTTT
NA TRBJ2-5 TRBD1 TRBV5-1 CASKGTLAGGETQYF TGCGCCAGCAAGGGGACGTTGGCAGGGGGAGAGACCCAGTACTTC
few TRBJ2-2 NA TRBV28 CASTWRAGELFF TGTGCCAGCACATGGCGTGCCGGGGAGCTGTTTTTT
NA TRBJ2-5 NA TRBV28 CASSLWWTKQETQYF TGTGCCAGCAGTTTATGGTGGACAAAGCAAGAGACCCAGTACTTC
NA TRBJ1-2 NA TRBV12-3/TRBV12-4 CASSPSSLGYTF TGTGCCAGCAGCCCCAGCTCGCTTGGCTACACCTTC
NA TRBJ2-5 TRBD1 TRBV29-1 CSVEGQGFETQYF TGCAGCGTTGAGGGACAGGGTTTTGAGACCCAGTACTTC